The text below deals with one T cell receptor beta chain. These data belong to a study of cytomegalovirus exposure and HLA in healthy donors. Researchers ran the PCR with 60 Vbeta and 13 Jbeta primers. Some clones are missing from TCRdb's copy, which holds only in-frame ones; the method was immunoSEQ multiplex PCR. Found here are approximately 300,000 clones, 75% to 85% of them singletons; the top ten hold about 0.3%. The germline CDR1 and CDR2 sequences are SGHRS and YFSETQ. The CDR3 loop spans 14 amino acids. The junction had 14 bases not matched to a gene; V was cut back by 8 bases and J by 7 bases.

The sample taken for sequencing was PBMCs. The chain is built from TRBV5-1 and TRBJ2-5; 7 bases are a match to TRBD2. The source of this sequence is a girl aged 2-9 years in good health and CMV-seronegative. The CDR3 protein is CASNDGGMGGTQYF. The CDR3 coding sequence is TGCGCCAGTAACGACGGGGGGATGGGGGGGACCCAGTACTTC.